This T cell receptor beta chain was documented in a study of CD8 T cells in Susac syndrome. RNA in amounts of about 0.5 to 1 ug was reverse transcribed with random hexamers. TCRdb used MiXCR to reprocess the immunoSEQ multiplex PCR reads, holding one entry per CDR3 protein. Of roughly 100,000 distinct CDR3 sequences listed, approximately 94% are singletons. V shed 2 bases and J 5 bases; nucleotides not matched to a gene: 4. This CDR3 region has 14 residues. Germline CDR1 is MNHEY and CDR2 is SMNVEV (reference sequence). CD8+ and CD4+ T cells were negatively isolated; TEMRA cells were FACS-enriched. The clonotype originates from a human donor with Susac syndrome. The sequenced sample was CD8+ T cells from PBMCs. This chain links TRBV27 with TRBJ1-1; 8 nucleotides line up with TRBD1. CDR3 region: CASSLGTGGTEAFF. The CDR3 DNA reads TGTGCCAGCAGTTTAGGTACAGGGGGAACTGAAGCTTTCTTT.